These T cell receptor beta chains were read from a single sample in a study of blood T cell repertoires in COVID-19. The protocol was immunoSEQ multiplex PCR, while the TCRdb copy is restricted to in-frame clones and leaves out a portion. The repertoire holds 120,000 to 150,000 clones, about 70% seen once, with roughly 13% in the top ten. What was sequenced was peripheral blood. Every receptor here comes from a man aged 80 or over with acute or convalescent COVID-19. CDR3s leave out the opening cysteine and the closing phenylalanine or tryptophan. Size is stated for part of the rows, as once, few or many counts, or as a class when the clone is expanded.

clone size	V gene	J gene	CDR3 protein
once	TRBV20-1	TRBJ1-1	SASTQGDVRTEAF
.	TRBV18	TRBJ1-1	ASSPNGIGTEAF
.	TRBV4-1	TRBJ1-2	ASSLGPGGLYGYT
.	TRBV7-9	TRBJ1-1	ASSIDRGLTEAF
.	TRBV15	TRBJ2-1	ATSRDFEGAGEQF
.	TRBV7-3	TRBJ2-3	ASGSGGHSTDTQY
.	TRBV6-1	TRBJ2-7	ASSERGQREQY
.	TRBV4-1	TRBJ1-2	ASSQGGDRVNYGYT
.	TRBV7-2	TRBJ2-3	ASSFYMGQGVLDTQY
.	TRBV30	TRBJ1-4	AWRSRTGAATNEKLF
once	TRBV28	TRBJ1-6	ASARNSPLH
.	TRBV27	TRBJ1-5	ASSRRGGAHQPQH
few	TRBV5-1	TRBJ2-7	ASSLAVGGPSSYEQY
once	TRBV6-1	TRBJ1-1	ASSESGIAEAF
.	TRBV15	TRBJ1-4	ATSWTDLNEKLF
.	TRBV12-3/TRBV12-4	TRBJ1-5	ASSGRGQRAQH
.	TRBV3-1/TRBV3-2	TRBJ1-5	ASSPAYNQPQH
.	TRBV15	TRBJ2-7	ATSRDRAFEQY
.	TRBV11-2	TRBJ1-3	ASSLIGGQAGNTIY
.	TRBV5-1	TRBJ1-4	ASSLTGGSNEKLF
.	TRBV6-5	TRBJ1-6	AVRGATADNSPLH
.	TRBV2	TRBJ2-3	ASKTSGADTQY
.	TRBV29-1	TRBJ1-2	SVEDLSDYGYT
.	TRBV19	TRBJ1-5	ASSSGQGLYQPQH
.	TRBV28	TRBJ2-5	ASSFLSQETQY
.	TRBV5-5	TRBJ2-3	ASSSGGTSSYTDTQY
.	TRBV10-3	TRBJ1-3	VHQGSGNTIY
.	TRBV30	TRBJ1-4	AWSVSLPGIRGEKLF
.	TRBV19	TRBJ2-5	ASSIVGTDQETQY
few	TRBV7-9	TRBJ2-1	ASSLVSSGGTEQF
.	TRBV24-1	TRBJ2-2	ATRSLPGQGVTGELF
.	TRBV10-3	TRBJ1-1	AVTGGATEAF
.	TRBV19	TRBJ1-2	ASSMTAGGYT
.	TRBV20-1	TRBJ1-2	SASTGFDGYT
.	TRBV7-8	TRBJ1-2	ASSLVIQGADGYT
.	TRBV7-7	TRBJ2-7	ASSFSPRSYEQY
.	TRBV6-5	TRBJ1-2	ASTPRDKIYGYT
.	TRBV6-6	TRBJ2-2	ASSLDTPNTGELF
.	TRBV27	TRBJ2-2	ASSLKIVAGTFSGELF
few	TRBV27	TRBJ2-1	ASSFWTSGGANEQF
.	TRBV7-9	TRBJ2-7	ASSDRELVSEQY
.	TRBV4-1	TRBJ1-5	ASSQGNRDQPQH
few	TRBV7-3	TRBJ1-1	ASSRSGEKNTEAF
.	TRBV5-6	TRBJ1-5	ASSLRQGGNQPQH
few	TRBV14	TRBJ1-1	ASSRHMNTEAF
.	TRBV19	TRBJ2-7	ASSWGTGSYEQY
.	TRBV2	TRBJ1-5	ASSGTGEYQPQH
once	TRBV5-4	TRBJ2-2	ASSPPGINTGELF
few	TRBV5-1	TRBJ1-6	ASSLTYYNSPLH
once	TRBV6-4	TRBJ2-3	ASSRTGGKGTDTQY
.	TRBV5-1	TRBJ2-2	ASSMDSLAGELF
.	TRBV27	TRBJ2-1	ASRGQGANEQF
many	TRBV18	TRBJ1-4	ASSPEATNEKLF
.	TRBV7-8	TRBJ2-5	ASSLGGRAFWETQY
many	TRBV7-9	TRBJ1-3	ASSSSTTGGGGNTIY
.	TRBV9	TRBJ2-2	ASSPRPLAGPFSGELF
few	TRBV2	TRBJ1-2	ASSERSRGYYGYT